The clone carrying this TCR beta chain was counted a few times. Its cognate antigen is unknown. These data come from a study of T-cell reconstitution after alpha-beta-depleted transplantation in children. Notes on the study in general: Once a year had passed after transplant, T-cell counts and diversity came mostly from newly produced T cells. Surviving recipient T cells and thymic progenitors accounted for the high day-60 TCRbeta diversity observed in some patients. Several hundred expanded graft clones reportedly gave rise to the alpha-beta T cells present about two months after transplant.

The CDR3 spans 15 residues. Germline assignment: CDR1 MDHEN and CDR2 SYDVKM. The V end was cut by 7 bases, the J end by 5 bases, with 21 bases between. Preparation of the TCRbeta library was carried out with unique molecular identifiers. Using its own MiXCR run on the PCR reads, TCRdb lists one record per CDR3 protein. The table shows under 750,000 distinct CDR3 sequences, with 23% occurring only once. The chain employs TRBV28 and TRBJ2-7; a possible D gene is TRBD1 (8 bases). The source material was PBMCs, mostly from graft donor cells, sampled 360 days after TCRalphabeta/CD19-depleted stem cell transplant. The TCR sequence derives from a boy younger than two who had a stem cell transplant for acute myeloid leukemia, so the T cells may come from the graft donor. The CDR3 spells CASKGRGDRWDEQYV. The DNA for the CDR3 is TGTGCCAGCAAAGGGAGGGGGGACAGGTGGGACGAGCAGTACGTC.